This T cell receptor beta chain was documented in a study of blood T cell repertoires in COVID-19. On the study more broadly: Samples came from the United States, Italy and Spain, spanning acute and convalescent COVID-19. PBMCs, B-cell-depleted T cells, or T cells were the source of the cDNA or gDNA that made up the material.

Per the original methods: Cell counts per sample came from amplifying reference gene primers. Repertoires were generated with immunoSEQ multiplex PCR, while TCRdb's copy carries only in-frame clones and drops some. V and J calls and clone size are copied from that table; D and trimming were computed from the DNA. The sample lists fewer than 110,000 clones; approximately 88% were seen once. The CDR3 is 14 amino acids. CDR1 SQVTM and CDR2 ANQGSEA come from the germline V gene. Trimming stripped 7 bases from V and 0 bases from J, with 13 bases between. The material sequenced was peripheral blood. V and J are TRBV29-1 and TRBJ2-1; no definite D call. The receptor was derived from a man aged 50-60 years with active or convalescent COVID-19. The CDR3 DNA reads as TGCAGCGCCTGGGCCACCTCCTCCTACAATGAGCAGTTCTTC. Translated, it gives CSAWATSSYNEQFF.